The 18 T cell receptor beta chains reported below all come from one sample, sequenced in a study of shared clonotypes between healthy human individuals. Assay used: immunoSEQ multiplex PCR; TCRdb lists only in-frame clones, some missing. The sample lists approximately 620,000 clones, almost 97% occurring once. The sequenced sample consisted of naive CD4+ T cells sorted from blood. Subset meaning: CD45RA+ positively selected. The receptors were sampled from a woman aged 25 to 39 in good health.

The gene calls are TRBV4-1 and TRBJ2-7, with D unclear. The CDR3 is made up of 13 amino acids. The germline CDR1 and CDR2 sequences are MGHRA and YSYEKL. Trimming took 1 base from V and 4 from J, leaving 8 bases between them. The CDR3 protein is CASSQVASYEQYF. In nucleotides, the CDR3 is TGCGCCAGCAGCCAAGTGGCTTCTTACGAGCAGTACTTC.

CDR3 nucleotides: TGTGCCAGCAGCTTATCAGATGAGCAGTTCTTC. Translation: CASSLSDEQFF. The genes are TRBV11-3 and TRBJ2-1; D is undetermined. Per germline, CDR1 SGHNT and CDR2 YENEEA. CDR3 length equals 11 residues. V shed 2 bases and J shed 8 bases, with 4 bases lying between them.

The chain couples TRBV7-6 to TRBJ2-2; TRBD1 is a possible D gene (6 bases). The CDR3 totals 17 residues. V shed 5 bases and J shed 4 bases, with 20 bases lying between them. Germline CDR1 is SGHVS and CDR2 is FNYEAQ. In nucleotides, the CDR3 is TGTGCCAGCAGCCCCCTAAGGGGACACCTAACCACCGGGGAGCTGTTTTTT. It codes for CASSPLRGHLTTGELFF.

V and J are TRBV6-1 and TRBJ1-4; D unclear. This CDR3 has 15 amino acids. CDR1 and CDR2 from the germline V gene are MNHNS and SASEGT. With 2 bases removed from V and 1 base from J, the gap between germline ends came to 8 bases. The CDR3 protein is CASSEPGRTNEKLFF. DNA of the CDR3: TGTGCCAGCAGTGAACCTGGGCGAACTAATGAAAAACTGTTTTTT.

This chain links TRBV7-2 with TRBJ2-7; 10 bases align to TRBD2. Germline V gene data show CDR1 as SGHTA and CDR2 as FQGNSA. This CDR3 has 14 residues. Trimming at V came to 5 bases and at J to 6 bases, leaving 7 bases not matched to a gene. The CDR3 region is CASSPQREGPEQYF. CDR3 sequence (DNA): TGTGCCAGCAGCCCCCAGCGGGAGGGCCCCGAGCAGTACTTC.

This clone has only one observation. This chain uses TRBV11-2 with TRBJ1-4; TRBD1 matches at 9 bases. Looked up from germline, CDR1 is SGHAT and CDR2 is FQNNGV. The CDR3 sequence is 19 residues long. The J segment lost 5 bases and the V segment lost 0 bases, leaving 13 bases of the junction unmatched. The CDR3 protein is CASSLDGTGLAGANEKLFF. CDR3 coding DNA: TGTGCCAGCAGCTTAGACGGGACAGGGTTAGCGGGAGCGAATGAAAAACTGTTTTTT.

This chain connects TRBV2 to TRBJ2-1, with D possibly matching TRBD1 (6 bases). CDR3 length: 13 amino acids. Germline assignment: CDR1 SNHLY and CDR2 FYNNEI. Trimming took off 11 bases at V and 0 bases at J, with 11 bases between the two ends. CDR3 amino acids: CASHRDSYNEQFF. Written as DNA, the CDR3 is TGTGCCTCTCACAGGGACTCCTACAATGAGCAGTTCTTC.

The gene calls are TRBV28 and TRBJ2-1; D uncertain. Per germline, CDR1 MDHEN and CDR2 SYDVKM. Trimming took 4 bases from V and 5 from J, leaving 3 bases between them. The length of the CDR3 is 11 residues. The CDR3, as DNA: TGTGCCAGCAGTTCACACAATGAGCAGTTCTTC. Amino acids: CASSSHNEQFF.

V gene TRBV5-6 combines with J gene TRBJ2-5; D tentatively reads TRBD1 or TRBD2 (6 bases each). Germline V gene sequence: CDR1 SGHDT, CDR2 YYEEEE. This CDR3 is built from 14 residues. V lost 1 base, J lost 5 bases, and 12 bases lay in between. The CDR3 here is CASSLSRGGETQYF. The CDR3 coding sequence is TGTGCCAGCAGCTTGTCACGAGGGGGGGAGACCCAGTACTTC.

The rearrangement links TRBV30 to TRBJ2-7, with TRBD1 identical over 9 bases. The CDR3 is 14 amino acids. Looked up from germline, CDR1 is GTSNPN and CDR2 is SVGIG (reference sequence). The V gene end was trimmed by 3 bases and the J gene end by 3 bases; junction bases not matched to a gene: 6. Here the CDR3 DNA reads TGTGCCTGGAGATCTTTGGGACAGGGCTACGAGCAGTACTTC. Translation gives CAWRSLGQGYEQYF.

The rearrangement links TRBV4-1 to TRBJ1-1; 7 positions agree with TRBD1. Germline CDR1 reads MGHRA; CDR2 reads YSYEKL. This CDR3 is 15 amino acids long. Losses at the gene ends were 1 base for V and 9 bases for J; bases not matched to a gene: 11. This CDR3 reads CASSQVPGTAPQAFF. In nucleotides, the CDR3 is TGCGCCAGCAGCCAAGTTCCCGGGACAGCACCTCAAGCTTTCTTT.

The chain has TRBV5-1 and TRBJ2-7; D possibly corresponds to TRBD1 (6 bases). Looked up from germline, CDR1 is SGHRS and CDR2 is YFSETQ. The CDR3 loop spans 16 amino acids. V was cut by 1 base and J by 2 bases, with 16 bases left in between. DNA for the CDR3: TGCGCCAGCAGCTTGAGCCTCAGGCAGGGGACCTACGAGCAGTACTTC. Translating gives CASSLSLRQGTYEQYF.

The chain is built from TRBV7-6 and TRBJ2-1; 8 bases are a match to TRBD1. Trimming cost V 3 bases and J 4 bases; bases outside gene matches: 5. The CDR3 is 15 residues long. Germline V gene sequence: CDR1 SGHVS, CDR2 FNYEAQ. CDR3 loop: CASSLDRETYNEQFF. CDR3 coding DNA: TGTGCCAGCAGCTTGGACAGGGAGACTTACAATGAGCAGTTCTTC.

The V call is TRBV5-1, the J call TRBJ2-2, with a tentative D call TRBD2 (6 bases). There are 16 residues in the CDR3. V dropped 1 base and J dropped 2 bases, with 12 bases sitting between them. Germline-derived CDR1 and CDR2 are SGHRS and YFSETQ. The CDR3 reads CASSLHPAGNTGELFF. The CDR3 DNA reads TGCGCCAGCAGCTTGCATCCAGCGGGTAACACCGGGGAGCTGTTTTTT.

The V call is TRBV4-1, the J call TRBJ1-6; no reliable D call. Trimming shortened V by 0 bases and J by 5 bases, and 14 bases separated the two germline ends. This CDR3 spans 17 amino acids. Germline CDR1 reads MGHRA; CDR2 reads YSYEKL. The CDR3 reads CASSQEADGLDNSPLHF. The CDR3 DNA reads TGCGCCAGCAGCCAAGAAGCTGACGGACTGGATAATTCACCCCTCCACTTT.

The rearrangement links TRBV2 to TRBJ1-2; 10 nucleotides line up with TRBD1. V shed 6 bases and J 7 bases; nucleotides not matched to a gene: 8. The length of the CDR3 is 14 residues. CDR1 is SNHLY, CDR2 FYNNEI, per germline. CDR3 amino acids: CASSARQGAGGYTF. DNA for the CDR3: TGTGCCAGCAGCGCCAGACAGGGGGCGGGTGGCTACACCTTC.

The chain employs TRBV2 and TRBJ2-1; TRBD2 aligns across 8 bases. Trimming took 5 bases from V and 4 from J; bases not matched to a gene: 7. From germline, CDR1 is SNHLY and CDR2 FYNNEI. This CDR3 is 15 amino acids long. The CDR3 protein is CASSFSSGNYNEQFF. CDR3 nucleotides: TGTGCCAGCAGTTTTAGTAGCGGGAATTACAATGAGCAGTTCTTC.

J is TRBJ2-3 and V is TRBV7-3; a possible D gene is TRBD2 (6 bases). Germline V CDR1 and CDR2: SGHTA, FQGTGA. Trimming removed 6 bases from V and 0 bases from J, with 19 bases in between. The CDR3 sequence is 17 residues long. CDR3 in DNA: TGTGCCAGCAGTCCCCTTATGGCGGGACTGAGCACAGATACGCAGTATTTT. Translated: CASSPLMAGLSTDTQYF.